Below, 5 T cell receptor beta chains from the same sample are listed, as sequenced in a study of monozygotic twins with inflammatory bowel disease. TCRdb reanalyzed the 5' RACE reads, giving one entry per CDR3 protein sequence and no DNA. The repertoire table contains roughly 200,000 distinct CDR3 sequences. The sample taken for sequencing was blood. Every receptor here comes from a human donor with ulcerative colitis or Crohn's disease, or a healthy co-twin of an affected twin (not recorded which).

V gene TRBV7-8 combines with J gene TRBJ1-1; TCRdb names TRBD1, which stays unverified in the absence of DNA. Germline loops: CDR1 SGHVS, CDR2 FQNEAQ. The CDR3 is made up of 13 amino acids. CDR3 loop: CASTAYEGTEAFF.

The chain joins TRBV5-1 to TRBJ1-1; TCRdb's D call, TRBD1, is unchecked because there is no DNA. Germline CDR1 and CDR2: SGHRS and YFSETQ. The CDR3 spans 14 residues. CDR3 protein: CASREGQIATEAFF.

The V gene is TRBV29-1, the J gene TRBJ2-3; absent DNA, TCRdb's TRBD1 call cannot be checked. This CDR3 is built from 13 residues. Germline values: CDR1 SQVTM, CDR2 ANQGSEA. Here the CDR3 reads CSVEGTYRVTQYF.

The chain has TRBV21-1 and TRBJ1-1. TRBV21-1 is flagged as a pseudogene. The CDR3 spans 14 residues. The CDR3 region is CASSKERTHTEAFF.

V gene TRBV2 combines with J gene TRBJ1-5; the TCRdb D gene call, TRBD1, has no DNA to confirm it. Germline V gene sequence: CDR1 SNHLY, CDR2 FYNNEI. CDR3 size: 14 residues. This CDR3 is CASSELTGNQPQHF.